Below are 29 T cell receptor beta chains sequenced from a single sample in a study of OX40 agonist ivuxolimab in advanced cancers. Using immunoSEQ multiplex PCR, the repertoire was profiled, and TCRdb retains in-frame clones only, with some absent. This sample has tens of thousands of clones, with more than 75% found just once. This material consisted of CD4+ or CD8+ T cells sorted from blood, taken in a trial of the OX40 agonist ivuxolimab. The receptors come from an adult with an advanced solid tumor such as melanoma, head and neck, liver or kidney cancer.

V gene TRBV6-6 combines with J gene TRBJ2-1; D is uncertain. Trimming stripped 7 bases from V and 8 bases from J, with 12 bases between. CDR1 is MNHNY and CDR2 is SVGAGI in the germline V gene (reference sequence). The CDR3 has 12 amino acids. CDR3 coding DNA: TGTGCCAGCAACTCGGGCCCAGATGAGCAGTTCTTC. Amino acids: CASNSGPDEQFF.

A few counts support this clone. V and J are TRBV6-5 and TRBJ1-5; D call uncertain. The V and J ends lost 0 bases and 0 bases respectively, with 6 bases between them. Germline V gene sequence: CDR1 MNHEY, CDR2 SVGAGI. The CDR3 is 15 amino acids. In DNA form, the CDR3 reads TGTGCCAGCAGTTACTCGTCCGGTAGCAATCAGCCCCAGCATTTT. Amino acids: CASSYSSGSNQPQHF.

The chain couples TRBV25-1 to TRBJ2-1; D gene unclear. Germline assignment: CDR1 MGHDK and CDR2 SYGVNS. V lost 4 bases and J lost 5, with 9 bases in between. The CDR3 extends over 13 amino acids. The CDR3 nucleotides are TGTGCCAGCAGTGTATACTTCCACAATGAGCAGTTCTTC. Residues: CASSVYFHNEQFF.

This rearrangement joins TRBV5-1 to TRBJ2-2; TRBD2 might be the D (5 bases). This CDR3 has 13 residues. Trimming took 0 bases from V and 9 from J, leaving 9 bases between them. Looked up from germline, CDR1 is SGHRS and CDR2 is YFSETQ. CDR3 sequence: CASSLERQWELFF. The CDR3 DNA sequence: TGCGCCAGCAGCTTGGAGCGGCAGTGGGAGCTGTTTTTT.

The V and J genes are TRBV27 and TRBJ2-3, with 7 bases matching TRBD2. After removal of 8 bases from V and 4 bases from J, the junction contained 3 bases not matched to a gene. The germline V gene has CDR1 MNHEY and CDR2 SMNVEV (reference sequence). This CDR3 comprises 12 residues. CDR3 nucleotides: TGTGCCAGCGGACTAGAGGCAGATACGCAGTATTTT. Translating gives CASGLEADTQYF.

The chain employs TRBV4-1 and TRBJ2-1; D gene unclear. This CDR3 region has 15 residues. The V end was cut by 0 bases, the J end by 4 bases, with 10 bases between. CDR1 and CDR2 from the germline V gene are MGHRA and YSYEKL. CDR3 sequence (DNA): TGCGCCAGCAGCCAAGATTCGTCTAGGTACAATGAGCAGTTCTTC. Its translation is CASSQDSSRYNEQFF.

The J gene is TRBJ1-2, the V gene TRBV4-3; TRBD1 aligns across 9 bases. J lost 0 bases, V lost 0 bases, and 11 bases had no gene match. Germline assignment: CDR1 LGHNA and CDR2 YSLEER. The CDR3 extends over 19 amino acids. The CDR3 here is CASSQDRHGTGPANYGYTF. CDR3 nucleotides: TGCGCCAGCAGCCAAGATCGACACGGGACAGGGCCCGCTAACTATGGCTACACCTTC.

The rearrangement uses TRBV28 and TRBJ1-5; D is perhaps TRBD1 (5 bases). The CDR3 extends over 14 amino acids. Trimming removed 3 bases at V and 6 bases at J, with 12 bases between. Germline V gives CDR1 MDHEN, CDR2 SYDVKM. The CDR3 region has the DNA TGTGCCAGCAGTTTTCGCAGGGCGGGTCAGCCCCAGCATTTT. Amino acid sequence: CASSFRRAGQPQHF.

This clone occurred once. J is TRBJ1-2 and V is TRBV30, with D hard to call. CDR1 GTSNPN and CDR2 SVGIG come from the germline V gene (reference sequence). V gave up 0 bases and J gave up 1 base, with 9 bases separating them. This CDR3 region has 14 residues. CDR3 nucleotides: TGTGCCTGGAGTGTACCTGGGGATAACTATGGCTACACCTTC. Amino acids: CAWSVPGDNYGYTF.

The rearrangement uses TRBV28 and TRBJ2-7; 10 bases match TRBD1. Germline values: CDR1 MDHEN, CDR2 SYDVKM. This CDR3 region has 14 residues. The junction had 5 bases not matched to a gene; V was cut back by 6 bases and J by 3 bases. CDR3 amino acids: CASSRDRGFYEQYF. The DNA for the CDR3 is TGTGCCAGCAGCCGGGACAGGGGCTTCTACGAGCAGTACTTC. Drawing the rest from reference TRBV28 and TRBJ2-7, the complete variable domain is DVKVTQSSRYLVKRTGEKVFLECVQDMDHENMFWYRQDPGLGLRLIYFSYDVKMKEKGDIPEGYSVSREKKERFSLILESASTNQTSMYLCASSRDRGFYEQYFGPGTRLTVT.

V and J are TRBV13 and TRBJ2-2; 12 bases fit TRBD2. This CDR3 spans 17 amino acids. J gave up 7 bases and V 5 bases, and 11 bases lay outside the gene matches. Germline CDR1 and CDR2: PRHDT and FYEKMQ (reference sequence). CDR3 coding DNA: TGTGCCAGCAGCCCCAACCGGACTAGCGGGAAAGTCGGGGAGCTGTTTTTT. Protein product: CASSPNRTSGKVGELFF.

The gene calls are TRBV28 and TRBJ2-1; D not resolved. CDR1 is MDHEN and CDR2 is SYDVKM in the germline V gene. This CDR3 comprises 15 residues. V lost 3 bases and J lost 3, with 12 bases in between. The CDR3 coding sequence is TGTGCCAGCAGTTTTGCTGCAGGAATCTACAATGAGCAGTTCTTC. This translates into CASSFAAGIYNEQFF.

The genes are TRBV7-9 and TRBJ1-1; no clear D. Trimming removed 3 bases from V and 5 bases from J, with 7 bases in between. CDR3 size: 12 residues. The germline gives CDR1 SEHNR, CDR2 FQNEAQ (reference sequence). CDR3 loop: CASSFGLTEAFF. CDR3 bases: TGTGCCAGCAGCTTCGGCTTAACTGAAGCTTTCTTT.

This clone has a single count. The rearrangement joins TRBV6-4 to TRBJ2-2; TRBD1 matches 10 bases. CDR1 and CDR2 (germline): MRHNA, SNTAGT. Trimming at V came to 10 bases and at J to 5 bases, leaving 4 bases not matched to a gene. CDR3 length: 13 residues. CDR3 in amino acids: CATRQGATGELFF. The CDR3, as DNA: TGTGCCACTCGACAGGGGGCAACCGGGGAGCTGTTTTTT.

This clone has more than one count but fewer than ten. CDR3 coding DNA: TGTGCCAGCAGCGTAGCTAGTGTCTCCTACAATGAGCAGTTCTTC. It specifies CASSVASVSYNEQFF. The genes are TRBV9 and TRBJ2-1, with D unresolved. The V end was cut by 0 bases, the J end by 0 bases, with 7 bases between. Germline CDR1 is SGDLS and CDR2 is YYNGEE. This CDR3 spans 15 amino acids.

The J gene is TRBJ1-3, the V gene TRBV25-1; D perhaps matches TRBD1 (6 bases). The CDR3 spans 15 residues. From germline, CDR1 is MGHDK and CDR2 SYGVNS. V lost 6 bases and J 0 bases, leaving 12 bases between the germline ends. The CDR3 nucleotides are TGTGCCAGCAGCCTCGGACAGTTCTCTGGAAACACCATATATTTT. This codes for CASSLGQFSGNTIYF.

This clone appeared once. This rearrangement joins TRBV27 to TRBJ2-3, with D hard to call. Germline assignment: CDR1 MNHEY and CDR2 SMNVEV (reference sequence). V was cut by 2 bases and J by 0 bases, with 3 bases left in between. The CDR3 totals 13 residues. The CDR3, as DNA: TGTGCCAGCAGTTTAAGGAGCACAGATACGCAGTATTTT. Amino acid sequence: CASSLRSTDTQYF.

This clone showed up just once. CDR3 sequence (DNA): TGTGCCAGCAGCTTTGGGCTAGCCTATGAGCAGTTCTTC. This encodes CASSFGLAYEQFF. This chain joins TRBV7-8 and TRBJ2-1; maybe TRBD2 (5 bases). Trimming removed 3 bases from V and 8 bases from J, with 11 bases in between. CDR1 SGHVS and CDR2 FQNEAQ come from the germline V gene. This CDR3 region has 13 residues.

Only one count was recorded for this clone. The chain couples TRBV9 to TRBJ2-1; D remains unclear. Germline V gene data show CDR1 as SGDLS and CDR2 as YYNGEE. The CDR3 has 14 amino acids. V lost 2 bases, J lost 4 bases, and 10 bases lay in between. In DNA, the CDR3 is TGTGCCAGCAGCGTCTCGAATGTTTACAATGAGCAGTTCTTC. Encoded protein: CASSVSNVYNEQFF.

The gene calls are TRBV21-1 and TRBJ1-2. TRBV21-1 is termed a pseudogene. The CDR3 runs 21 residues. The CDR3 DNA follows: TGTGCCAGCAGCAAAATACCGGGGCGTGAGGGGACCCAAGACTCTAACTATGGCTACACCTTC. Protein sequence: CASSKIPGREGTQDSNYGYTF.

With respect to this clone: The sample has other DNA sequences that encode this CDR3 too. The chain has TRBV6-1 and TRBJ2-7; TRBD2 might be the D (5 bases). With 5 bases removed from V and 7 bases from J, the gap between germline ends came to 9 bases. CDR1 is MNHNS, CDR2 SASEGT, per germline. This CDR3 has 11 residues. The CDR3 reads CASSYGGEQYF. CDR3 in DNA: TGTGCCAGCAGTTACGGCGGGGAGCAGTACTTC.

V and J are TRBV6-6 and TRBJ1-2; D is undetermined. Trimming stripped 6 bases from V and 5 bases from J, with 13 bases between. The CDR3 is 13 amino acids. Germline V gene sequence: CDR1 MNHNY, CDR2 SVGAGI (reference sequence). The CDR3 DNA reads TGTGCCAGCAGGCCGAACAGCGAGTATGGCTACACCTTC. It yields the protein CASRPNSEYGYTF.

V and J are TRBV25-1 and TRBJ2-3; D not certain. Trimming took 6 bases from V and 4 from J, leaving 11 bases between them. Germline lookup yields CDR1 MGHDK and CDR2 SYGVNS. The CDR3 has 13 residues. The CDR3 coding sequence is TGTGCCAGCAGGGGATCCCACGCAGATACGCAGTATTTT. This encodes CASRGSHADTQYF.

Notes on this clone: At one boundary the junction diverges from the germline segment, which might be a read error. The rearrangement joins TRBV2 to TRBJ1-2, with D possibly TRBD1 on 6 matching bases. The CDR3 totals 14 residues. From germline, CDR1 is SNHLY and CDR2 FYNNEI. Written as DNA, the CDR3 is TGTGCCAGCAGCGAGGGGGGGAGACACTATGGCTACATCTTC. The encoded protein is CASSEGGRHYGYIF.

The chain links TRBV19 to TRBJ1-2; no firm D call. Germline CDR1 LNHDA, CDR2 SQIVND (reference sequence). The CDR3 length is 17 residues. V was shortened by 5 bases and J by 0 bases, with 19 bases between the two germline ends. This CDR3 reads CASSLTLSTTPNYGYTF. The CDR3 DNA is TGTGCCAGTAGTCTGACACTCTCAACGACCCCTAACTATGGCTACACCTTC. Full variable domain (rest looked up from reference TRBV19 and TRBJ1-2): DGGITQSPKYLFRKEGQNVTLSCEQNLNHDAMYWYRQDPGQGLRLIYYSQIVNDFQKGDIAEGYSVSREKKESFPLTVTSAQKNPTAFYLCASSLTLSTTPNYGYTFGSGTRLTVV.

The CDR3 DNA reads TGTGCCATCAGACCCGGGACCGATGCTGGGGCCAACGTCCTGACTTTC. Translating gives CAIRPGTDAGANVLTF. The J gene is TRBJ2-6, the V gene TRBV10-3, with D perhaps assigned TRBD1 or TRBD2 (5 bases each). V lost 6 bases and J lost 2, with 14 bases in between. The CDR3 has 16 amino acids. CDR1 and CDR2 from the germline V gene are ENHRY and SYGVKD.

This chain connects TRBV7-6 to TRBJ2-1, with D uncertain. Germline assignment: CDR1 SGHVS and CDR2 FNYEAQ. The CDR3 sequence is 14 residues long. The V end lost 7 bases, the J end lost 4 bases, and 14 bases lay between the germline ends. In nucleotides, the CDR3 is TGTGCCAGCAACCCCTGGTATGGGTACAATGAGCAGTTCTTC. This encodes CASNPWYGYNEQFF.

The rearrangement joins TRBV7-2 to TRBJ2-7; the match to TRBD1 covers 8 bases. The CDR3 loop spans 15 amino acids. The V gene's germline CDR1 is SGHTA and CDR2 FQGNSA. The trim removed 4 bases at V and 0 bases at J, leaving 5 bases unmatched. The CDR3 region is CASSSWDRSSYEQYF. The CDR3 DNA is TGTGCCAGCAGCTCGTGGGACAGGAGCTCCTACGAGCAGTACTTC.

This chain links TRBV4-1 with TRBJ2-1; D is perhaps TRBD1 or TRBD2 (5 bases each). CDR3 size: 14 residues. Germline CDR1 and CDR2: MGHRA and YSYEKL. Trimming stripped 1 base from V and 7 bases from J, with 11 bases between. The CDR3 loop reads CASSQGAGSNEQFF. The CDR3 DNA reads TGCGCCAGCAGCCAAGGAGCAGGGAGTAATGAGCAGTTCTTC.